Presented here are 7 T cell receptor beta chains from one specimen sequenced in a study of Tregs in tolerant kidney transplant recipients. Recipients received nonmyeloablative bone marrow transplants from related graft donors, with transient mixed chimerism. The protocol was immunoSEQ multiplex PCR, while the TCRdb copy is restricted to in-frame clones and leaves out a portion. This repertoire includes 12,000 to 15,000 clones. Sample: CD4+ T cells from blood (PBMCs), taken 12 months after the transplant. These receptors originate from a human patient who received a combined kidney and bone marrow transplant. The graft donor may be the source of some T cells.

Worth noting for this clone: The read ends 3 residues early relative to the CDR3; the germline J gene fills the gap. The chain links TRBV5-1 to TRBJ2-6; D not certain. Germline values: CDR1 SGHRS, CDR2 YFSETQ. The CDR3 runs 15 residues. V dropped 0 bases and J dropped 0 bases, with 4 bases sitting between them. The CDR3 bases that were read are TGCGCCAGCAGCTTGGGTAGCTCTGGGGCCAACGTC. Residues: CASSLGSSGANV. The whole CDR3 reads CASSLGSSGANVLTF.

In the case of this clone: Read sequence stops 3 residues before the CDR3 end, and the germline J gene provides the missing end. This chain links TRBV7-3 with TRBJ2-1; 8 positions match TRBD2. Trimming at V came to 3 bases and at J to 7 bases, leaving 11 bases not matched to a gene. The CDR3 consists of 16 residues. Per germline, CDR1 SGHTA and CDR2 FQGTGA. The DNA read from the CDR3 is TGTGCCAGCAGCTTTGGAGCGGGAGTGAGAACTAATGAG. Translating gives CASSFGAGVRTNE. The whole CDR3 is CASSFGAGVRTNEQFF.

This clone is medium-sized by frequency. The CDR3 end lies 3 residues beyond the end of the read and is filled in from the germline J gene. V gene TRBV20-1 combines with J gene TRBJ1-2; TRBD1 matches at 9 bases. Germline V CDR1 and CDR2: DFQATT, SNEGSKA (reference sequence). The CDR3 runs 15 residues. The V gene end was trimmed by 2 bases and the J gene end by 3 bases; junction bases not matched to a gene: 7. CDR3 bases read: TGCAGTGCTAGACAGGACAGGGGAGTTCACTATGGC. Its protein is CSARQDRGVHYG. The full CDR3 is CSARQDRGVHYGYTF.

CDR3 DNA (partial): TGTGCCAGCAGCTCAGGGTGGGCCGTTGCAGATACG. This translates into CASSSGWAVADT. The whole CDR3 sequence reads CASSSGWAVADTQYF. V is TRBV11-2 and J is TRBJ2-3; D may be TRBD1 (5 bases). The read falls 3 residues short of the CDR3 end, and the missing part is taken from the germline J gene. Germline CDR1 and CDR2: SGHAT and FQNNGV. Trimming pared 4 bases from V and 4 bases from J, leaving 15 bases between. The CDR3 runs to 15 residues.

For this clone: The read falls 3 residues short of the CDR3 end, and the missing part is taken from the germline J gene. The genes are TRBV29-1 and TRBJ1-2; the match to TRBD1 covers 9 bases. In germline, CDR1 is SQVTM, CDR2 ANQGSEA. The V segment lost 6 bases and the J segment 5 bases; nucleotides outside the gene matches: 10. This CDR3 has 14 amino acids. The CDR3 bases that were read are TGCAGCGTGCAACCGGGACAGGGTTCGTATGGC. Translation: CSVQPGQGSYG. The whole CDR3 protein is CSVQPGQGSYGYTF.

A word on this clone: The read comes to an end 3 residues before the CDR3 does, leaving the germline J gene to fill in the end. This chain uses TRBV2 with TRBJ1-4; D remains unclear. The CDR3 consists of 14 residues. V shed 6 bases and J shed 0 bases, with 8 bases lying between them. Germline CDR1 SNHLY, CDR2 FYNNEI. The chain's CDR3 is CASRATATNEKLFF. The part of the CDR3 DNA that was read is TGTGCCAGCAGAGCGACGGCAACTAATGAAAAA.

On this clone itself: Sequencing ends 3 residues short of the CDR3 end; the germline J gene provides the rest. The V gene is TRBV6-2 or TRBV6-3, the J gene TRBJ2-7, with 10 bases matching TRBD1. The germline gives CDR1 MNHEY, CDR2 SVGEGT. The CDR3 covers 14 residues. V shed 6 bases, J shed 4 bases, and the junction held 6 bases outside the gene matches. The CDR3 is CASSRTGGPYEQYF. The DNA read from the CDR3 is TGTGCCAGCAGCAGGACAGGGGGTCCATACGAG.